This passage covers 5 T cell receptor beta chains from one sample sequenced in a study of cytomegalovirus exposure and HLA in healthy donors. The PCR made use of 60 Vbeta and 13 Jbeta primers. The table came from immunoSEQ multiplex PCR; TCRdb's copy has only in-frame clones and leaves some out. Of 150,000 to 200,000 clones in the sample, approximately 67% were seen once. Source material: PBMCs. The receptor source for this set is a man between 35 and 55 years old in good health and CMV-seronegative.

The rearrangement uses TRBV6-4 and TRBJ2-1; 12 bases map to TRBD2. CDR3 size: 21 residues. V shed 0 bases, J shed 1 base, and the junction held 13 bases outside the gene matches. Germline CDR1 MRHNA, CDR2 SNTAGT. In DNA, the CDR3 is TGTGCCAGCAGTGACTCCTCAATGTGGCTAGCGGGGGGGTTTTCCTACAATGAGCAGTTCTTC. This codes for CASSDSSMWLAGGFSYNEQFF.

The chain is built from TRBV5-1 and TRBJ1-4; 10 positions agree with TRBD1. There are 16 residues in the CDR3. J was trimmed by 2 bases and V by 4 bases; bases with no gene match: 5. Germline V gene lookup returns CDR1 SGHRS and CDR2 YFSETQ. CDR3 region: CASSLRTGGTNEKLFF. The CDR3 DNA follows: TGCGCCAGCAGCCTTCGGACAGGGGGTACTAATGAAAAACTGTTTTTT. Looking up the rest from reference TRBV5-1 and TRBJ1-4 gives the full variable domain: KAGVTQTPRYLIKTRGQQVTLSCSPISGHRSVSWYQQTPGQGLQFLFEYFSETQRNKGNFPGRFSGRQFSNSRSEMNVSTLELGDSALYLCASSLRTGGTNEKLFFGSGTQLSVL.

This clone was picked up a small number of times. The chain links TRBV30 to TRBJ2-3, with 9 bases identical to TRBD2. CDR3 size: 16 residues. Germline V lookup: CDR1 GTSNPN, CDR2 SVGIG (reference sequence). The V gene end was trimmed by 5 bases and the J gene end by 8 bases; junction bases not matched to a gene: 17. CDR3 residues: CAWGIAGEYFGGTQYF. CDR3 nucleotides: TGTGCCTGGGGTATAGCGGGAGAATACTTTGGCGGTACGCAGTATTTT.

The chain carries TRBV30 and TRBJ2-7; 8 bases are a match to TRBD2. The CDR3 is 12 residues long. The V gene end was trimmed by 7 bases and the J gene end by 3 bases; junction bases not matched to a gene: 5. Per germline, CDR1 GTSNPN and CDR2 SVGIG (reference sequence). The CDR3 sequence is CASGTSVYEQYF. For the CDR3, the DNA is TGTGCCTCCGGGACTAGTGTCTACGAGCAGTACTTC.

The chain employs TRBV7-2 and TRBJ2-3, with D perhaps TRBD2 (5 bases). Trimming pared 1 base from V and 0 bases from J, leaving 5 bases between. The CDR3 is 14 amino acids. Germline-derived CDR1 and CDR2 are SGHTA and FQGNSA. The CDR3 is CASSLGLSTDTQYF. CDR3 DNA sequence: TGTGCCAGCAGCTTAGGACTAAGCACAGATACGCAGTATTTT.